The 5 T cell receptor beta chains below come from one sample, sequenced in a study of Graves' ophthalmopathy and Graves' hyperthyroidism. Beta-chain TCR CDR3 regions were amplified from RNA transcripts. Second-round multiplex PCR came after a first-round RT-PCR that employed HTBI primers. A single record per CDR3 protein comes from TCRdb applying MiXCR to the multiplex PCR reads. The sample shows over a million distinct CDR3 sequences, 35% to 40% of them seen only once. Sequencing was done on a sample of peripheral blood or thyroid tissue (not recorded which). Every receptor here comes from an adult man with Graves' hyperthyroidism.

This clonotype showed up many times. In nucleotides, the CDR3 is TGTGCCAGCAGCACCGGACTAGCGGGAGGAGAGACCCAGTACTTC. Translating it yields CASSTGLAGGETQYF. The chain combines TRBV7-9 with TRBJ2-5, with 14 bases fitting TRBD2. CDR1 and CDR2 from the germline V gene are SEHNR and FQNEAQ (reference sequence). V was clipped by 5 bases and J by 4 bases; unmatched bases: 3. The CDR3 covers 15 residues.

This clonotype was observed many times. This chain uses TRBV2 with TRBJ1-6; no reliable D call. The length of the CDR3 is 16 residues. Trimming cost V 6 bases and J 1 base, with 13 bases left between them. CDR1 and CDR2 from the germline V gene are SNHLY and FYNNEI. CDR3 bases: TGTGCCAGCAGCCTGACCGAGCCTTCCTATAATTCACCCCTCCACTTT. Translating it yields CASSLTEPSYNSPLHF.

This chain links TRBV7-2 with TRBJ2-7; 8 bases align to TRBD2. The CDR3 is 15 residues long. Unmatched junction bases numbered 3, after V lost 0 bases and J lost 2 bases. Germline CDR1 and CDR2: SGHTA and FQGNSA. The CDR3 bases are TGTGCCAGCAGCTTAGCTCGAGCGGGAGCCTACGAGCAGTACTTC. Residues: CASSLARAGAYEQYF.

This clonotype was seen a single time. The CDR3 region is CASSQGRPYGMSVEKLFF. CDR3 nucleotide sequence: TGTGCCAGCAGCCAAGGAAGACCATACGGGATGAGCGTTGAAAAACTGTTTTTT. V gene TRBV14 combines with J gene TRBJ1-4, with D hard to call. Trimming removed 1 base from V and 7 bases from J, with 22 bases in between. CDR1 and CDR2 from the germline V gene are SGHDN and FVKESK. CDR3 length equals 18 residues. The full variable domain, completed using reference TRBV14 and TRBJ1-4, is EAGVTQFPSHSVIEKGQTVTLRCDPISGHDNLYWYRRVMGKEIKFLLHFVKESKQDESGMPNNRFLAERTGGTYSTLKVQPAELEDSGVYFCASSQGRPYGMSVEKLFFGSGTQLSVL.

Many counts were recorded for this clonotype. The rearrangement uses TRBV13 and TRBJ2-7; 7 bases align to TRBD1. The CDR3 is 15 amino acids. V lost 4 bases to trimming and J lost 5 bases; unmatched junction nucleotides: 11. From germline, CDR1 is PRHDT and CDR2 FYEKMQ (reference sequence). CDR3 protein: CASSSASTGKDEQYF. CDR3 sequence (DNA): TGTGCCAGCAGCTCGGCCTCGACAGGGAAAGACGAGCAGTACTTC.